Listed here are 29 T cell receptor beta chains from one sample, sequenced in a study of cytomegalovirus exposure and HLA in healthy donors. Clones were sequenced by immunoSEQ multiplex PCR, and TCRdb holds only the in-frame ones, with some missing. The data contain 150,000 to 200,000 clones, approximately 86% of them singletons. Sequenced input: PBMCs. The receptors stem from a man aged 18 to 30 in good health and CMV-seropositive.

This clone has only a few counts. The J gene is TRBJ2-7, the V gene TRBV6-5; D possibly corresponds to TRBD2 (6 bases). The V end lost 6 bases, the J end lost 2 bases, and 14 bases lay between the germline ends. Germline V gene lookup returns CDR1 MNHEY and CDR2 SVGAGI. This CDR3 region has 14 residues. DNA of the CDR3: TGTGCCAGCAGCCCATTGGAGGGAACCTACGAGCAGTACTTC. Protein product: CASSPLEGTYEQYF.

CDR3 sequence (DNA): TGTGCCAGCAGGATAAACACCCTTGGGCCCCAGCATTTT. This translates into CASRINTLGPQHF. The chain uses TRBV6-6 and TRBJ1-5; D unclear. CDR1 is MNHNY, CDR2 SVGAGI, per germline (reference sequence). CDR3 length: 13 residues. With 6 bases removed from V and 9 bases from J, the gap between germline ends came to 15 bases.

The J gene is TRBJ1-1, the V gene TRBV2, with unresolved D. From germline, CDR1 is SNHLY and CDR2 FYNNEI. The CDR3 is 13 amino acids. Trimming removed 2 bases at V and 5 bases at J, with 9 bases between. This CDR3 reads CASSEMRETEAFF. The CDR3 DNA reads as TGTGCCAGCAGTGAAATGAGGGAGACTGAAGCTTTCTTT.

This chain connects TRBV5-6 to TRBJ1-1, with D unclear. The CDR3 contains 12 residues. V lost 5 bases to trimming and J lost 0 bases, with 5 bases between them. Germline V gives CDR1 SGHDT, CDR2 YYEEEE. The CDR3 nucleotides read TGTGCCAGCAGTGAGATGAACACTGAAGCTTTCTTT. It translates to CASSEMNTEAFF. Full variable domain (rest looked up from reference TRBV5-6 and TRBJ1-1): DAGVTQSPTHLIKTRGQQVTLRCSPKSGHDTVSWYQQALGQGPQFIFQYYEEEERQRGNFPDRFSGHQFPNYSSELNVNALLLGDSALYLCASSEMNTEAFFGQGTRLTVV.

The CDR3 sequence is CASSGQERRYNEQFF. In nucleotides, the CDR3 is TGCGCCAGCAGCGGGCAAGAGCGGCGATACAATGAGCAGTTCTTC. This chain connects TRBV4-3 to TRBJ2-1; possible D gene TRBD2, 5 bases. The germline CDR1 and CDR2 sequences are LGHNA and YSLEER. The CDR3 covers 15 residues. The germline V and J ends were trimmed by 5 bases and 4 bases, with 15 bases remaining between them.

This clone is a singleton in its sample. The chain couples TRBV9 to TRBJ2-3; D perhaps matches TRBD2 (7 bases). Germline V gene sequence: CDR1 SGDLS, CDR2 YYNGEE. There are 16 residues in the CDR3. Trimming removed 4 bases from V and 4 bases from J, with 19 bases in between. The chain's CDR3 is CASSPGNGGPADTQYF. In nucleotides, the CDR3 is TGTGCCAGCAGCCCCGGGAACGGGGGGCCCGCAGATACGCAGTATTTT.

The chain employs TRBV5-3 and TRBJ1-2; 8 bases align to TRBD1. TRBV5-3 is labeled an ORF, and its function is uncertain. CDR3 length equals 19 residues. Losses at the gene ends were 0 bases for V and 1 base for J; bases not matched to a gene: 14. The CDR3 sequence: CARSLVPGGVYPVNYGYTF. The CDR3 DNA is TGTGCCAGAAGCTTGGTACCAGGGGGCGTCTATCCAGTTAACTATGGCTACACCTTC.

The chain joins TRBV5-4 to TRBJ2-1; tentatively, D is TRBD2 (7 bases). CDR1 and CDR2 from the germline V gene are SGHNT and YYREEE (reference sequence). Trimming removed 2 bases from V and 0 bases from J, with 21 bases in between. CDR3 length equals 19 residues. The CDR3 sequence: CASSLTTGGAPSSYNEQFF. The CDR3 bases are TGTGCCAGCAGCTTAACGACGGGGGGCGCCCCAAGCTCCTACAATGAGCAGTTCTTC.

V is TRBV5-6 and J is TRBJ2-7; 10 bases map to TRBD2. V gave up 4 bases and J gave up 7 bases; unmatched junction bases: 11. Germline lookup yields CDR1 SGHDT and CDR2 YYEEEE. The CDR3 extends over 15 amino acids. The CDR3 loop reads CASSPPAGGPGEQYF. The CDR3 coding sequence is TGTGCCAGCAGCCCCCCAGCGGGAGGGCCGGGGGAGCAGTACTTC.

V gene TRBV30 combines with J gene TRBJ1-1, with D possibly matching TRBD1 (5 bases). Germline V lookup: CDR1 GTSNPN, CDR2 SVGIG (reference sequence). Trimming pared 2 bases from V and 2 bases from J, leaving 12 bases between. This CDR3 contains 14 residues. In nucleotides, the CDR3 is TGTGCCTGGAGTTCCACGGGGGTAAACACTGAAGCTTTCTTT. This encodes CAWSSTGVNTEAFF. The full variable domain, in which reference TRBV30 and TRBJ1-1 provide the parts outside the CDR3, is SQTIHQWPATLVQPVGSPLSLECTVEGTSNPNLYWYRQAAGRGLQLLFYSVGIGQISSEVPQNLSASRPQDRQFILSSKKLLLSDSGFYLCAWSSTGVNTEAFFGQGTRLTVV.

The chain has TRBV9 and TRBJ2-2, with a tentative D call TRBD2 (7 bases). The CDR3 is 14 amino acids. Germline-derived CDR1 and CDR2 are SGDLS and YYNGEE. Deletions cut 6 bases from V and 0 bases from J, with 9 bases between. The CDR3 loop reads CASTGGSNTGELFF. In nucleotides, the CDR3 is TGTGCCAGCACGGGGGGCTCGAACACCGGGGAGCTGTTTTTT. Full variable domain (rest looked up from reference TRBV9 and TRBJ2-2): DSGVTQTPKHLITATGQRVTLRCSPRSGDLSVYWYQQSLDQGLQFLIQYYNGEERAKGNILERFSAQQFPDLHSELNLSSLELGDSALYFCASTGGSNTGELFFGEGSRLTVL.

Here the CDR3 DNA reads TGTGCCAGCAGCTACAGGGTTCGCTACCAAGAGACCCAGTACTTC. It yields the protein CASSYRVRYQETQYF. This chain joins TRBV5-6 and TRBJ2-5; possibly TRBD1 for D (6 bases). The CDR3 sequence is 15 residues long. Germline loops: CDR1 SGHDT, CDR2 YYEEEE. V was shortened by 3 bases and J by 0 bases, with 12 bases between the two germline ends.

The chain uses TRBV29-1 and TRBJ1-2; 8 bases match TRBD1. The CDR3 has 15 residues. CDR1 is SQVTM and CDR2 is ANQGSEA in the germline V gene. The trim removed 0 bases at V and 5 bases at J, leaving 8 bases unmatched. Written as DNA, the CDR3 is TGCAGCGTTGAAGAGGAGGACAGGGCGGGATATGGCTACACCTTC. Translation: CSVEEEDRAGYGYTF.

This sequence joins TRBV7-2 and TRBJ2-1; D gene ambiguous. The CDR3 extends over 16 amino acids. V was cut by 3 bases and J by 0 bases, with 12 bases left in between. CDR1 and CDR2 from the germline V gene are SGHTA and FQGNSA. The CDR3 here is CASSFLGGGSYNEQFF. For the CDR3, the DNA is TGTGCCAGCAGCTTCCTCGGCGGCGGCTCCTACAATGAGCAGTTCTTC. The full variable domain, completed using reference TRBV7-2 and TRBJ2-1, is GAGVSQSPSNKVTEKGKDVELRCDPISGHTALYWYRQSLGQGLEFLIYFQGNSAPDKSGLPSDRFSAERTGGSVSTLTIQRTQQEDSAVYLCASSFLGGGSYNEQFFGPGTRLTVL.

The chain employs TRBV7-2 and TRBJ1-5; 7 bases match TRBD1. Trimming at V came to 2 bases and at J to 2 bases, leaving 6 bases not matched to a gene. The CDR3 covers 16 residues. Germline V CDR1 and CDR2: SGHTA, FQGNSA. In DNA form, the CDR3 reads TGTGCCAGCAGCTTAAGGACAGGCGGAGGCAATCAGCCCCAGCATTTT. Residues: CASSLRTGGGNQPQHF. Looking up the rest from reference TRBV7-2 and TRBJ1-5 gives the full variable domain: GAGVSQSPSNKVTEKGKDVELRCDPISGHTALYWYRQSLGQGLEFLIYFQGNSAPDKSGLPSDRFSAERTGGSVSTLTIQRTQQEDSAVYLCASSLRTGGGNQPQHFGDGTRLSIL.

This chain joins TRBV5-1 and TRBJ1-2, with TRBD1 as a possible D gene (6 bases). The length of the CDR3 is 14 residues. CDR1 SGHRS and CDR2 YFSETQ come from the germline V gene. V shed 0 bases and J shed 2 bases, with 8 bases lying between them. The CDR3 is CASSLGGQNYGYTF. The CDR3 nucleotides read TGCGCCAGCAGCTTGGGCGGACAGAACTATGGCTACACCTTC.

This chain links TRBV4-1 with TRBJ1-5; D remains ambiguous. Germline CDR1 reads MGHRA; CDR2 reads YSYEKL. This CDR3 spans 12 amino acids. V dropped 1 base and J dropped 7 bases, with 5 bases sitting between them. The CDR3 sequence is CASSQGAQPQHF. The CDR3 DNA sequence: TGCGCCAGCAGCCAAGGGGCCCAGCCCCAGCATTTT.

The CDR3 loop reads CASSPTGTQETQYF. The CDR3 nucleotides read TGTGCCAGCAGCCCTACAGGGACGCAAGAGACCCAGTACTTC. The V call is TRBV7-9, the J call TRBJ2-5; D possibly corresponds to TRBD1 (6 bases). V was pared by 5 bases and J by 2 bases, with 12 bases between. CDR1 and CDR2 from the germline V gene are SEHNR and FQNEAQ (reference sequence). This CDR3 has 14 amino acids.

The chain employs TRBV5-1 and TRBJ1-1; tentative D call: TRBD1 (6 bases). The germline V gene encodes CDR1 SGHRS and CDR2 YFSETQ. The CDR3 covers 15 residues. Trimming took 4 bases from V and 1 from J, leaving 14 bases between them. The CDR3 is CASSLAGAQNTEAFF. CDR3 in DNA: TGCGCCAGCAGCCTTGCAGGGGCCCAGAACACTGAAGCTTTCTTT. The whole variable domain, remainder taken from reference TRBV5-1 and TRBJ1-1, is KAGVTQTPRYLIKTRGQQVTLSCSPISGHRSVSWYQQTPGQGLQFLFEYFSETQRNKGNFPGRFSGRQFSNSRSEMNVSTLELGDSALYLCASSLAGAQNTEAFFGQGTRLTVV.

This chain links TRBV7-6 with TRBJ2-7, with 8 bases fitting TRBD2. Germline CDR1 and CDR2: SGHVS and FNYEAQ. The CDR3 has 17 residues. The J segment lost 2 bases and the V segment lost 5 bases, leaving 14 bases of the junction unmatched. The CDR3 sequence: CASSPFWSLAGTYEQYF. The CDR3 bases are TGTGCCAGCAGCCCATTCTGGAGTCTAGCGGGTACCTACGAGCAGTACTTC. Looking up the rest from reference TRBV7-6 and TRBJ2-7 gives the full variable domain: GAGVSQSPRYKVTKRGQDVALRCDPISGHVSLYWYRQALGQGPEFLTYFNYEAQQDKSGLPNDRFSAERPEGSISTLTIQRTEQRDSAMYRCASSPFWSLAGTYEQYFGPGTRLTVT.

This clone was seen only a few times. V gene TRBV7-8 combines with J gene TRBJ2-1, with TRBD1 identical over 7 bases. The J segment lost 6 bases and the V segment lost 3 bases, leaving 8 bases of the junction unmatched. The CDR3 has 15 amino acids. Germline CDR1 SGHVS, CDR2 FQNEAQ. The CDR3 spells CASSLGDSPLNEQFF. CDR3 DNA: TGTGCCAGCAGCTTGGGGGACAGCCCTCTCAATGAGCAGTTCTTC.

V and J are TRBV2 and TRBJ1-1; 7 positions agree with TRBD1. V lost 10 bases, J lost 1 base, and 9 bases stayed unmatched. This CDR3 region has 14 residues. Germline V gives CDR1 SNHLY, CDR2 FYNNEI. CDR3 DNA: TGTGCCACAAAACAGGGGTATTCGAACACTGAAGCTTTCTTT. This gives the protein CATKQGYSNTEAFF. The full variable domain, with the rest looked up from reference TRBV2 and TRBJ1-1, is EPEVTQTPSHQVTQMGQEVILRCVPISNHLYFYWYRQILGQKVEFLVSFYNNEISEKSEIFDDQFSVERPDGSNFTLKIRSTKLEDSAMYFCATKQGYSNTEAFFGQGTRLTVV.

The chain couples TRBV6-1 to TRBJ1-1, with no clear D. The CDR3 loop spans 12 amino acids. Germline V gene lookup returns CDR1 MNHNS and CDR2 SASEGT. The V end was cut by 0 bases, the J end by 10 bases, with 9 bases between. The CDR3: CASSEAGVRAFF. Here the CDR3 DNA reads TGTGCCAGCAGTGAAGCGGGCGTGAGAGCTTTCTTT.

This clone was observed at least ten times. The chain joins TRBV18 to TRBJ2-7; no firm D call. V was pared by 0 bases and J by 2 bases, with 8 bases between. Germline CDR1 KGHSH, CDR2 LQKENI. The CDR3 length is 14 residues. Here the CDR3 DNA reads TGTGCCAGCTCACCACCGGAGCTTCCCTACGAGCAGTACTTC. Amino acid sequence: CASSPPELPYEQYF.

V and J are TRBV19 and TRBJ1-2, with TRBD1 as a possible D gene (6 bases). Germline CDR1 and CDR2: LNHDA and SQIVND (reference sequence). Trimming shortened V by 0 bases and J by 10 bases, and 12 bases separated the two germline ends. The CDR3 extends over 13 amino acids. The CDR3 sequence: CASSIDGQSYYTF. The CDR3 DNA reads TGTGCCAGTAGTATAGATGGACAGTCCTACTACACCTTC.

This clone was observed at least ten times. This chain links TRBV4-2 with TRBJ1-4; D perhaps matches TRBD1 (5 bases). CDR1 is LGHNA and CDR2 is YNFKEQ in the germline V gene. The CDR3 totals 14 residues. The V and J ends lost 1 base and 4 bases respectively, with 7 bases between them. The CDR3 spells CASSQAGHNEKLFF. CDR3 DNA: TGTGCCAGCAGCCAAGCAGGACATAATGAAAAACTGTTTTTT.

This chain joins TRBV4-2 and TRBJ2-1; a weak D match, TRBD2 (6 bases). CDR3 length: 13 residues. The germline V gene encodes CDR1 LGHNA and CDR2 YNFKEQ. The V gene lost 0 bases and the J gene lost 9 bases, with 9 bases spanning the gap. CDR3 protein: CASSQDSSGEQFF. The CDR3, as DNA: TGTGCCAGCAGCCAAGATAGTAGCGGTGAGCAGTTCTTC.

The V call is TRBV11-3, the J call TRBJ2-1, with TRBD1 matching 8 bases. Looked up from germline, CDR1 is SGHNT and CDR2 is YENEEA. V was pared by 4 bases and J by 3 bases, with 8 bases of the junction left unmatched. The CDR3 extends over 16 amino acids. The CDR3 coding sequence is TGTGCCAGCAGCTCAACCCGACAGGGGCGCTACAATGAGCAGTTCTTC. Protein product: CASSSTRQGRYNEQFF.

The rearrangement links TRBV5-1 to TRBJ2-7; 12 positions match TRBD1. Losses at the gene ends were 1 base for V and 2 bases for J; bases not matched to a gene: 4. The CDR3 totals 16 residues. CDR1 is SGHRS and CDR2 is YFSETQ in the germline V gene. This CDR3 reads CASSLTGQGAAYEQYF. The CDR3, as DNA: TGCGCCAGCAGCTTGACGGGACAGGGGGCGGCCTACGAGCAGTACTTC.